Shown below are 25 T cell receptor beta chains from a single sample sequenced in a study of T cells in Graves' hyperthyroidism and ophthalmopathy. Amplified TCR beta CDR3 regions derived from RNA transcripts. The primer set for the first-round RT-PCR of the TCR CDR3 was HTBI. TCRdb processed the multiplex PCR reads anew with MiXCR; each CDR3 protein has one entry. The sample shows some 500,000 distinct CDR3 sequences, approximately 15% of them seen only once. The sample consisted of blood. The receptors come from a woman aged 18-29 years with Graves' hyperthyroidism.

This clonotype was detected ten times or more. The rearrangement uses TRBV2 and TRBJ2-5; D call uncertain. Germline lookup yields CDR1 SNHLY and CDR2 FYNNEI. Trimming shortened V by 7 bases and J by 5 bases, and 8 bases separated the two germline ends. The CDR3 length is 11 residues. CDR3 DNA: TGTGCCAGCAACCTCCGGGAGACCCAGTACTTC. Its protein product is CASNLRETQYF.

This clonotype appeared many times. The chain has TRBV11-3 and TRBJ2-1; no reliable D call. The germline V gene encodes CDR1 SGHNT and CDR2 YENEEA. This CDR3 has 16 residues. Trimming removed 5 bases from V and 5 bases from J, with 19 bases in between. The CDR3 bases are TGTGCCAGCAGCCCTCCCTTAGTAGCAGTCAACAATGAGCAGTTCTTC. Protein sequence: CASSPPLVAVNNEQFF.

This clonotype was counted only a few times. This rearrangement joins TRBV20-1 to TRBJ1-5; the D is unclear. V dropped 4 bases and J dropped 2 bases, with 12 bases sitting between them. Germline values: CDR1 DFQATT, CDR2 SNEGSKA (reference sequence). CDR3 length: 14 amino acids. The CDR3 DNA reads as TGCAGTGCTATCATGGGAGGTGGCAATCAGCCCCAGCATTTT. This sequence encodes CSAIMGGGNQPQHF.

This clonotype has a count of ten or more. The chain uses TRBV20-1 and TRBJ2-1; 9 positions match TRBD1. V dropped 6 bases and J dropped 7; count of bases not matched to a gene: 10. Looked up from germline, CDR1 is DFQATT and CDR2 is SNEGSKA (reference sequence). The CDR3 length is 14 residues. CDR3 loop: CSATKGQGTNEQFF. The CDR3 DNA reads TGCAGTGCCACGAAGGGACAGGGAACTAATGAGCAGTTCTTC.

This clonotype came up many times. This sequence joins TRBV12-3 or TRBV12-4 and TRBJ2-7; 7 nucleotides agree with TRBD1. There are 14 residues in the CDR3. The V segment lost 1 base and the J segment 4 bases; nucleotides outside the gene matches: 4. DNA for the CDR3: TGTGCCAGCAGTTTAGGGGACAGTATATACGAGCAGTACGTC. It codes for CASSLGDSIYEQYV.

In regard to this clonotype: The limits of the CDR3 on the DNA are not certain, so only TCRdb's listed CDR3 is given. The CDR3 is CATSDWGSGTGPLTRAYV. The chain carries TRBV24-1 and TRBJ2-7; TRBD2, the table's D call, lacks a check against the DNA. Germline CDR1 and CDR2: KGHDR and SFDVKD. The CDR3 is 18 residues long, ends included.

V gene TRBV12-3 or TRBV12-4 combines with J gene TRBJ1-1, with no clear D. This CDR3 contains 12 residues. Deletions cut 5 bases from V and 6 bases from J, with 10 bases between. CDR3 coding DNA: TGTGCCAGCAGTGGGCTCTCCTCTGAAGCTTTCTTT. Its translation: CASSGLSSEAFF.

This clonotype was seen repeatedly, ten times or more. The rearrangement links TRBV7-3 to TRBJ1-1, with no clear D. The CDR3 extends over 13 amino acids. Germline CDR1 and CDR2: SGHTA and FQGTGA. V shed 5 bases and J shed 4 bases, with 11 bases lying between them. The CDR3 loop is CASSATRGTEAFF. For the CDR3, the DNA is TGTGCCAGCAGCGCCACACGGGGCACTGAAGCTTTCTTT.

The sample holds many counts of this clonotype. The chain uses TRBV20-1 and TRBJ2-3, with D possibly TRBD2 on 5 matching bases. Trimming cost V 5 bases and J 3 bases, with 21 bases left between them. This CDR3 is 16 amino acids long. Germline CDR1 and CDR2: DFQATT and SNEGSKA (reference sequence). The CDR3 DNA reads TGCAGTGCTGCCCGAATGGGCGGCTCGGGGACAGATACGCAGTATTTT. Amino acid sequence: CSAARMGGSGTDTQYF.

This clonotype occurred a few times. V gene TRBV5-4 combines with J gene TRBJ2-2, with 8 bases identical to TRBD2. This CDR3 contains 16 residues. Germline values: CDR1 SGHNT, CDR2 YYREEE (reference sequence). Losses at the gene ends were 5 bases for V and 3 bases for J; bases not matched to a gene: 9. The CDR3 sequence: CASSLGLAGYTGELFF. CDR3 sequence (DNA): TGTGCCAGCAGTCTGGGGCTAGCGGGCTACACCGGGGAGCTGTTTTTT.

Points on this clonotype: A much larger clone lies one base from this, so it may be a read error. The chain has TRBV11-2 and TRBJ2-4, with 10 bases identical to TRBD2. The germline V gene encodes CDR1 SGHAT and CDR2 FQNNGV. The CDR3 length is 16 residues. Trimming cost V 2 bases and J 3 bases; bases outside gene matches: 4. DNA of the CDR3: TGTGCCAGCAGCTTAAGGCTAGCGGGAGTCAAAAACATTCAGTACTTC. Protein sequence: CASSLRLAGVKNIQYF.

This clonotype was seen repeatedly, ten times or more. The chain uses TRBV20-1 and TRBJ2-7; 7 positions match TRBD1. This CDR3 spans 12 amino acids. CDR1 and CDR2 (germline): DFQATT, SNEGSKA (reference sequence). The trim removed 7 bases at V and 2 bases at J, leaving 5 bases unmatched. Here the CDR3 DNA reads TGCAGTGGCACAGGGGAAACCTACGAGCAGTACTTC. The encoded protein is CSGTGETYEQYF.

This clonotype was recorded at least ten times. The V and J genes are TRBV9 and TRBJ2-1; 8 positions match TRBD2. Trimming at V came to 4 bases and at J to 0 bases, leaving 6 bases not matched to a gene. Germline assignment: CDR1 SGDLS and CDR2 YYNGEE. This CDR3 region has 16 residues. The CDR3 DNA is TGTGCCAGCAGCCCTCCCAGCGGGAGCTCCTACAATGAGCAGTTCTTC. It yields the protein CASSPPSGSSYNEQFF. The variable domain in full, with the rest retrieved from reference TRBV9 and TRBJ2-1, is DSGVTQTPKHLITATGQRVTLRCSPRSGDLSVYWYQQSLDQGLQFLIQYYNGEERAKGNILERFSAQQFPDLHSELNLSSLELGDSALYFCASSPPSGSSYNEQFFGPGTRLTVL.

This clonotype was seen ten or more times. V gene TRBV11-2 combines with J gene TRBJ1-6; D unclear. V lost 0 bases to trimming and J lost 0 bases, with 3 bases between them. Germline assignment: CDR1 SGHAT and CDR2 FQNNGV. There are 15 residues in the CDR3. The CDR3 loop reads CASSLEYSYNSPLHF. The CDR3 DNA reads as TGTGCCAGCAGCTTAGAGTACTCCTATAATTCACCCCTCCACTTT.

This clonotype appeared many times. CDR3 residues: CASSLLRGEGPTYNEQFF. The CDR3 nucleotides read TGTGCCAGCAGCCTACTACGGGGGGAGGGTCCCACCTACAATGAGCAGTTCTTC. J is TRBJ2-1 and V is TRBV6-1; 7 bases align to TRBD2. Germline V gene lookup returns CDR1 MNHNS and CDR2 SASEGT. The CDR3 contains 18 residues. Trimming cost V 6 bases and J 2 bases; bases outside gene matches: 16.

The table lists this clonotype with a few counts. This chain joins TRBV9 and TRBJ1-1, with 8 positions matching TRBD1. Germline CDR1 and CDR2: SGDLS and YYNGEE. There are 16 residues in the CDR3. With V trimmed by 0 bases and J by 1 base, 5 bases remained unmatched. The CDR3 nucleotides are TGTGCCAGCAGCGTAGGGACTCAGGGGGCGAACACTGAAGCTTTCTTT. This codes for CASSVGTQGANTEAFF.

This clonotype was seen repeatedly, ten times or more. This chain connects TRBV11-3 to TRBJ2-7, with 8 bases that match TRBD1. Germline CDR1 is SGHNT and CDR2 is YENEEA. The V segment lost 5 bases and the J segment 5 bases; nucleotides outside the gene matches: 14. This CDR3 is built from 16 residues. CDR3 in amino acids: CASSPHFRGRPDEQYV. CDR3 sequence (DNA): TGTGCCAGCAGCCCTCATTTCAGGGGGCGGCCTGACGAGCAGTACGTC.

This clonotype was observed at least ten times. Written as DNA, the CDR3 is TGTGCCACCAGCAGAGTAGGTCAGGCCGATCAGCCCCAGCATTTT. This gives the protein CATSRVGQADQPQHF. The chain joins TRBV15 to TRBJ1-5, with D unresolved. With 1 base removed from V and 5 bases from J, the gap between germline ends came to 12 bases. This CDR3 is built from 15 residues. Germline V gene lookup returns CDR1 LNHNV and CDR2 YYDKDF (reference sequence).

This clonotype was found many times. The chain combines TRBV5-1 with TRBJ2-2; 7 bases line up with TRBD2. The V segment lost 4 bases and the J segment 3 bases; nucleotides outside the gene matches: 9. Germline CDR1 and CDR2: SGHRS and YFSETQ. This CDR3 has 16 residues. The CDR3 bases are TGCGCCAGCAGCCCAGGTTCACTAGCGTACACCGGGGAGCTGTTTTTT. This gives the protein CASSPGSLAYTGELFF.

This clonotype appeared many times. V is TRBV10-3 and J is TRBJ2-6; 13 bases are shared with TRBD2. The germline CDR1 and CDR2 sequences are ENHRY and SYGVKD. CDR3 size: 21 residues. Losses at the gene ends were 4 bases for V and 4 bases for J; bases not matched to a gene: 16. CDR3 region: CAISGSGTSGDRELGANVLTF. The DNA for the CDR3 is TGTGCCATCAGTGGATCCGGGACTAGCGGGGACCGGGAGCTCGGGGCCAACGTCCTGACTTTC.

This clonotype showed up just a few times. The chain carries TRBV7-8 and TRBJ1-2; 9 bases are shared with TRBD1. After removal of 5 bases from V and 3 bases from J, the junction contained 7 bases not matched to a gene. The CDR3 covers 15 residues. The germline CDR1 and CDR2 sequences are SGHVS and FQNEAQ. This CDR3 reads CASSRQQGADYGYTF. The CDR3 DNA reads TGTGCCAGCAGCCGGCAACAGGGGGCGGACTATGGCTACACCTTC.

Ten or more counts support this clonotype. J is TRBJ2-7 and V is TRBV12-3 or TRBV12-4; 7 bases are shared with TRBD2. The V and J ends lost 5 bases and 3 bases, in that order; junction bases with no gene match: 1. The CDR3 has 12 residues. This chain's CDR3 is CASSGGSYEQYF. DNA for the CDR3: TGTGCCAGCAGTGGCGGGAGCTACGAGCAGTACTTC.

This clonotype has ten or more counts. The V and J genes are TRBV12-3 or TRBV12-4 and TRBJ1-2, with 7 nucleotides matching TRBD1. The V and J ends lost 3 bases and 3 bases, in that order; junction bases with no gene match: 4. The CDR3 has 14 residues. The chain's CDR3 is CASSLRGTDYGYTF. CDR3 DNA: TGTGCCAGCAGTTTGCGGGGGACAGACTATGGCTACACCTTC.

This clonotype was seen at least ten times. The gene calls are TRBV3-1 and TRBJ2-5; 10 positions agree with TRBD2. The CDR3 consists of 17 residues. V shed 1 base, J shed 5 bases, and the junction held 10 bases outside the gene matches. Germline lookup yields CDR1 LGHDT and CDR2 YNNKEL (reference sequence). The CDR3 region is CASSQARLAGDVETQYF. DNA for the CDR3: TGTGCCAGCAGCCAAGCTAGGCTAGCGGGAGATGTTGAGACCCAGTACTTC.

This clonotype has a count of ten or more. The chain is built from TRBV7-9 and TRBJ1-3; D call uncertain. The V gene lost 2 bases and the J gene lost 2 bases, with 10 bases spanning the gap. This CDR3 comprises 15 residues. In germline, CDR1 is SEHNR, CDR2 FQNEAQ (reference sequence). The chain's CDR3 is CASSLYQDPGNTIYF. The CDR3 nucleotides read TGTGCCAGCAGCTTATATCAGGACCCTGGAAACACCATATATTTT.